This TCR beta chain was identified in a study of blood T cell repertoires in COVID-19. Study overall: The United States, Italy and Spain were the sources of the acute and convalescent COVID-19 samples. PBMCs, B-cell-depleted T cells, or T cells provided the cDNA or gDNA that made up the material.

The V gene's germline CDR1 is SGHTA and CDR2 FQGTGA. CDR3 length equals 16 residues. J was trimmed by 4 bases and V by 5 bases; bases with no gene match: 11. Original processing methods: Estimation of nucleated cell counts relied on the amplification of reference gene primers. TCRdb's table, derived via immunoSEQ multiplex PCR, lists solely in-frame clones and lacks some. The D gene and trimming were derived from the DNA, and the V and J assignments and clone size from that table. The sample has 40,000 to 65,000 clones, approximately 84% seen once. Many counts were recorded for this clone. The sample consisted of peripheral blood. This TCR was sampled from a human donor in a cohort sampled during active COVID-19. The rearrangement links TRBV7-3 to TRBJ1-2; 9 bases map to TRBD1. The CDR3 DNA is TGTGCCAGCAGCCGAAACCCGGGACAGGGCGCCTATGGCTACACCTTC. Its translation is CASSRNPGQGAYGYTF.